The 15 T cell receptor beta chains below come from one sample, sequenced in a study of Ad26.COV2.S vaccination and SARS-CoV-2 variants. TCRdb's table, derived via immunoSEQ multiplex PCR, lists solely in-frame clones and lacks some. The table includes hundreds of thousands of clones, about nine tenths detected once. Noted treatment: some 20 received Ad26.COV2.S at low or high dose, single or two shots; about 5 received placebo; per-sample allocation not given. Sampling took place 63 days after the first vaccine or placebo injection. The source material was peripheral blood, sampled in a trial of Ad26.COV2.S vaccine versus placebo. The receptors shown here come from a person between 18 and 65 years old who received the Ad26.COV2.S COVID-19 vaccine or a placebo.

The V and J genes are TRBV5-5 and TRBJ2-3, with a weak D call TRBD2 (6 bases). The CDR3 is made up of 13 amino acids. Germline-derived CDR1 and CDR2 are SGHKS and YYEKEE (reference sequence). V was pared by 4 bases and J by 4 bases, with 10 bases between. This chain's CDR3 is CASSVPGADTQYF. CDR3 DNA sequence: TGTGCCAGCAGCGTGCCGGGGGCAGATACGCAGTATTTT.

The chain recombines TRBV6-5 with TRBJ2-3, with 8 bases matching TRBD2. The CDR3 sequence is 14 residues long. Germline trimming cut 6 bases from V and 4 bases from J; bases unmatched to any gene: 6. The V gene's germline CDR1 is MNHEY and CDR2 SVGAGI. CDR3 in DNA: TGTGCCAGCAGGGTCGGGGGGGCCTCAGATACGCAGTATTTT. It yields the protein CASRVGGASDTQYF.

This chain joins TRBV7-9 and TRBJ2-3; TRBD2 matches at 7 bases. The CDR3 has 12 residues. Per the germline V gene, CDR1 is SEHNR and CDR2 is FQNEAQ (reference sequence). V shed 5 bases and J 8 bases; nucleotides not matched to a gene: 4. CDR3 protein: CASSAPGGTQYF. The CDR3 nucleotides are TGTGCCAGCAGCGCTCCGGGGGGTACGCAGTATTTT.

This clone was observed a few times. The chain couples TRBV2 to TRBJ1-1; no firm D call. The CDR3 is 11 amino acids. The V and J ends lost 6 bases and 2 bases respectively, with 4 bases between them. The germline CDR1 and CDR2 sequences are SNHLY and FYNNEI. CDR3 residues: CASRENTEAFF. CDR3 nucleotides: TGTGCCAGCAGAGAAAACACTGAAGCTTTCTTT.

The chain combines TRBV7-9 with TRBJ1-5; D is ambiguous. The CDR3 runs 15 residues. Germline V gene lookup returns CDR1 SEHNR and CDR2 FQNEAQ (reference sequence). V was shortened by 5 bases and J by 5 bases, with 16 bases between the two germline ends. The chain's CDR3 is CASSTAGNPYQPQHF. In nucleotides, the CDR3 is TGTGCCAGCAGCACTGCGGGGAATCCCTATCAGCCCCAGCATTTT.

This clone was recorded a few times. V and J are TRBV11-3 and TRBJ2-7; TRBD1 agrees at 8 bases. Looked up from germline, CDR1 is SGHNT and CDR2 is YENEEA. J gave up 6 bases and V 4 bases, and 5 bases lay outside the gene matches. This CDR3 is 13 amino acids long. CDR3 loop: CASSSVTGAEQYF. The CDR3 bases are TGTGCCAGCAGCTCAGTGACAGGGGCCGAGCAGTACTTC. Looking up the rest from reference TRBV11-3 and TRBJ2-7 gives the full variable domain: EAGVVQSPRYKIIEKKQPVAFWCNPISGHNTLYWYLQNLGQGPELLIRYENEEAVDDSQLPKDRFSAERLKGVDSTLKIQPAELGDSAVYLCASSSVTGAEQYFGPGTRLTVT.

This clone was picked up one time. The chain uses TRBV5-1 and TRBJ2-7; 9 bases map to TRBD1. With 4 bases clipped from V and 5 bases from J, the junction kept 7 bases outside the gene matches. The V gene's germline CDR1 is SGHRS and CDR2 YFSETQ. The CDR3 has 14 residues. The CDR3 bases are TGCGCCAGCAGCAATGACAGGGGGGGTGACGAGCAGTACTTC. Amino acid sequence: CASSNDRGGDEQYF.

The chain employs TRBV3-1 (or the pseudogene TRBV3-2) and TRBJ1-5; D not certain. This CDR3 region has 15 residues. V lost 0 bases to trimming and J lost 0 bases, with 6 bases between them. CDR1 is LGHDT and CDR2 is YNNKEL in the germline V gene (reference sequence). CDR3 sequence: CASSQDAVSNQPQHF. The DNA for the CDR3 is TGTGCCAGCAGCCAAGATGCCGTTAGCAATCAGCCCCAGCATTTT.

The chain couples TRBV2 to TRBJ1-3; D gene uncertain. The V and J ends lost 6 bases and 2 bases respectively, with 8 bases between them. Germline V gene lookup returns CDR1 SNHLY and CDR2 FYNNEI. The CDR3 totals 13 residues. The CDR3 coding sequence is TGTGCCAGCAGCAGAGAAACTGGAAACACCATATATTTT. Translating gives CASSRETGNTIYF.

This chain connects TRBV6-5 to TRBJ2-7; D call uncertain. V shed 2 bases and J shed 3 bases, with 11 bases lying between them. CDR3 length: 14 amino acids. Per the germline V gene, CDR1 is MNHEY and CDR2 is SVGAGI. Written as DNA, the CDR3 is TGTGCCAGCAGTTACCCTGGCGGCAACTACGAGCAGTACTTC. This translates into CASSYPGGNYEQYF.

The V gene is TRBV11-3, the J gene TRBJ2-5; 9 nucleotides align to TRBD2. Germline V lookup: CDR1 SGHNT, CDR2 YENEEA. Unmatched junction bases numbered 10, after V lost 5 bases and J lost 6 bases. This CDR3 is built from 15 residues. In nucleotides, the CDR3 is TGTGCCAGCAGCCCCGTAGCGGGGGCCTACCAGACCCAGTACTTC. It encodes CASSPVAGAYQTQYF.

This rearrangement joins TRBV7-9 to TRBJ2-3; D remains unclear. Per germline, CDR1 SEHNR and CDR2 FQNEAQ (reference sequence). V lost 5 bases and J lost 2, with 11 bases in between. This CDR3 spans 14 amino acids. CDR3 nucleotides: TGTGCCAGCAGCCCTCCCCTTCCCACAGATACGCAGTATTTT. It encodes CASSPPLPTDTQYF.

The CDR3 DNA reads as TGTGCCATCAGTGAGTATGAGGGAGATGGACAGCCCCAGCATTTT. Its protein is CAISEYEGDGQPQHF. The chain is built from TRBV10-3 and TRBJ1-5; D not resolved. V lost 1 base and J lost 7, with 14 bases in between. Germline V gives CDR1 ENHRY, CDR2 SYGVKD. There are 15 residues in the CDR3.

The chain joins TRBV27 to TRBJ1-5, with 7 bases matching TRBD1. Per germline, CDR1 MNHEY and CDR2 SMNVEV (reference sequence). Trimming removed 7 bases from V and 3 bases from J; junction bases left unmatched: 6. The CDR3 totals 14 residues. In DNA, the CDR3 is TGTGCCAGCAAGCCGGGACAGCCCAATCAGCCCCAGCATTTT. Residues: CASKPGQPNQPQHF.

This chain links TRBV15 with TRBJ1-2; D uncertain. CDR1 and CDR2 (germline): LNHNV, YYDKDF (reference sequence). V lost 3 bases and J 7 bases, leaving 21 bases between the germline ends. CDR3 size: 16 residues. The DNA for the CDR3 is TGTGCCACCAGCAGTCTAGTACAGTGGGCAGCAATTGGCTACACCTTC. It specifies CATSSLVQWAAIGYTF.